One TCR beta chain is described in this entry. Antigen: not known. The data stem from a study of OX40 agonist ivuxolimab in advanced cancers. Study-wide results and limits: Antigens targeted by the expanded peripheral T cells were not determined. By week 6 at 0.1 to 3.0 mg/kg, blood CD4+ and CD8+ T cells had expanded clonally.

The method was immunoSEQ multiplex PCR; TCRdb's version includes in-frame clones alone and lacks a portion of them. The sample has about 70,000 clones; 86% are singletons. Anyone with autoimmune disease history or systemic immunosuppression was excluded. The CDR3 is 14 residues long. The V gene's germline CDR1 is SGHTA and CDR2 FQGNSA. V lost 4 bases to trimming and J lost 6 bases; unmatched junction nucleotides: 5. The clonotype originates from an adult with an advanced solid tumor such as melanoma, head and neck, liver or kidney cancer. Sequencing was performed on CD4+ or CD8+ T cells sorted from blood, taken in a trial of the OX40 agonist ivuxolimab. The rearrangement links TRBV7-2 to TRBJ2-3; TRBD1 matches at 9 bases. CDR3 coding DNA: TGTGCCAGCAGCTACGGAACAGGGGGCGATACGCAGTATTTT. It yields the protein CASSYGTGGDTQYF.